This TCR beta chain was sequenced for a study of blood T cell repertoires in COVID-19. Germline CDR1 ENHRY, CDR2 SYGVKD. CDR3 length: 15 residues. V lost 0 bases and J 2 bases, leaving 10 bases between the germline ends. Sequencing used immunoSEQ multiplex PCR; TCRdb keeps in-frame clones, though not all of them. The repertoire includes around 470,000 clones, roughly 88% of them detected once, and about 0.57% sits in the top ten. This sequence originates from a man between 18 and 35 years old who had recovered from COVID-19. The V and J genes are TRBV10-3 and TRBJ1-2; D unresolved. The sample consisted of PBMCs or T cells enriched from blood (not recorded which). Written as DNA, the CDR3 is TGTGCCATCAGTGAGTCCGCCAGTAAGAACTATGGCTACACCTTC. This sequence encodes CAISESASKNYGYTF.